The 29 T cell receptor beta chains listed next were all sequenced from one sample in a study of T cell repertoires in cytomegalovirus infection. TCRdb reanalysed the reads using MiXCR and keeps one entry per CDR3 protein. The sample carries roughly 990,000 distinct CDR3 sequences, about a third recorded once. These TCRs' antigens remain unknown. This specimen was cultured CD8+ T cells from PBMCs, taken from culture after CMV antigen stimulation. These receptors came from a human donor in good health (CMV status not recorded). Some clones in this sample may be carry-over from other donors' samples.

The gene calls are TRBV11-2 and TRBJ2-7; 8 nucleotides agree with TRBD2. The V gene's germline CDR1 is SGHAT and CDR2 FQNNGV. Trimming cost V 5 bases and J 1 base; bases outside gene matches: 16. The CDR3 contains 18 residues. This chain's CDR3 is CASSRGDSGERSSYEQYV. CDR3 in DNA: TGTGCCAGCAGCCGGGGGGATAGCGGGGAACGGAGTTCCTACGAGCAGTACGTC.

This clonotype was seen only a few times. This chain joins TRBV11-2 and TRBJ2-1; D assignment may be TRBD1 or TRBD2 (5 bases each). The germline gives CDR1 SGHAT, CDR2 FQNNGV. V was shortened by 0 bases and J by 2 bases, with 11 bases between the two germline ends. There are 16 residues in the CDR3. DNA of the CDR3: TGTGCCAGCAGCTTAGAAACGGGACCACCCTACAATGAGCAGTTCTTC. Translated, it gives CASSLETGPPYNEQFF.

This clonotype was counted between two and nine times. V gene TRBV6-2 or TRBV6-3 combines with J gene TRBJ1-2, with TRBD1 identical over 8 bases. CDR1 is MNHEY, CDR2 SVGEGT, per germline. V lost 2 bases and J lost 8; bases outside the gene matches: 1. The CDR3 is made up of 12 amino acids. Written as DNA, the CDR3 is TGTGCCAGCAGTTACGGGACAGGCGGCTACACCTTC. Protein product: CASSYGTGGYTF.

There are a few counts of this clonotype. The chain combines TRBV6-5 with TRBJ1-5; TRBD1 matches 9 bases. This CDR3 region has 16 residues. Germline V gene sequence: CDR1 MNHEY, CDR2 SVGAGI. V trimming: 4 bases; J trimming: 6 bases; junction bases outside the gene matches: 10. CDR3 DNA: TGTGCCAGCAGTTCCGGCCCTGGGACAGGGATTCAGCCCCAGCATTTT. This encodes CASSSGPGTGIQPQHF.

This clonotype was recorded a few times. The chain couples TRBV6-1 to TRBJ1-5, with TRBD1 matching over 9 bases. This CDR3 comprises 15 residues. V trimming: 6 bases; J trimming: 6 bases; junction bases outside the gene matches: 9. CDR1 and CDR2 (germline): MNHNS, SASEGT. This CDR3 reads CASRETGGEGQPQHF. CDR3 DNA: TGTGCCAGCAGAGAAACAGGGGGCGAGGGTCAGCCCCAGCATTTT.

This clonotype has a handful of counts. The chain uses TRBV7-9 and TRBJ2-2; 10 bases fit TRBD1. CDR1 and CDR2 (germline): SEHNR, FQNEAQ (reference sequence). This CDR3 is 15 amino acids long. The V segment lost 3 bases and the J segment 6 bases; nucleotides outside the gene matches: 4. The CDR3 DNA follows: TGTGCCAGCAGCTTTCGGGACAGGGGATCCGGGGAGCTGTTTTTT. This codes for CASSFRDRGSGELFF.

The chain joins TRBV20-1 to TRBJ2-3, with TRBD2 matching over 12 bases. This CDR3 region has 17 residues. Germline CDR1 reads DFQATT; CDR2 reads SNEGSKA (reference sequence). J was trimmed by 0 bases and V by 3 bases; bases with no gene match: 7. The CDR3 nucleotides read TGCAGTGCTAGGGCTAGCGGGGGGGCCGGCAGCACAGATACGCAGTATTTT. This translates into CSARASGGAGSTDTQYF.

The V and J genes are TRBV27 and TRBJ2-7; 8 bases map to TRBD1. This CDR3 region has 15 residues. J was trimmed by 5 bases and V by 0 bases; bases with no gene match: 6. The germline CDR1 and CDR2 sequences are MNHEY and SMNVEV (reference sequence). The CDR3 is CASSLSGQGAHEQYF. As DNA, the CDR3 is TGTGCCAGCAGTTTATCCGGGCAGGGGGCTCACGAGCAGTACTTC.

This clonotype was recorded once. The chain uses TRBV29-1 and TRBJ2-7, with a possible D match to TRBD1 (6 bases). This CDR3 comprises 13 residues. CDR1 SQVTM and CDR2 ANQGSEA come from the germline V gene. Trimming cost V 4 bases and J 5 bases, with 15 bases left between them. The CDR3 loop reads CSVGRGKVDEQYF. The CDR3 nucleotides are TGCAGCGTTGGAAGGGGGAAGGTCGACGAGCAGTACTTC.

This clonotype showed up just a few times. The CDR3 region has the DNA TGTGCCAGCAGCTCCCTTGGGATTAATGAAAAACTGTTTTTT. This codes for CASSSLGINEKLFF. V and J are TRBV7-9 and TRBJ1-4; D gene ambiguous. CDR3 length: 14 residues. The germline V gene encodes CDR1 SEHNR and CDR2 FQNEAQ (reference sequence). V lost 4 bases to trimming and J lost 4 bases, with 10 bases between them.

With regard to this clonotype: A much larger clone differs from this one at a single base, so this may be a read error. The rearrangement links TRBV7-6 to TRBJ1-6; TRBD1 is a possible D gene (6 bases). Looked up from germline, CDR1 is SGHVS and CDR2 is FNYEAQ. This CDR3 contains 16 residues. This chain's CDR3 is CANSLVGAGESSPLHF. DNA for the CDR3: TGTGCCAACAGCTTAGTTGGGGCAGGGGAAAGTTCACCCCTCCACTTT.

The V and J genes are TRBV5-6 and TRBJ2-2; D is uncertain. The CDR3 runs to 13 residues. CDR1 is SGHDT, CDR2 YYEEEE, per germline. The V end lost 0 bases, the J end lost 6 bases, and 6 bases lay between the germline ends. The CDR3 sequence: CASSLGESGELFF. The CDR3 DNA reads as TGTGCCAGCAGCTTGGGGGAATCCGGGGAGCTGTTTTTT.

V is TRBV27 and J is TRBJ2-7; TRBD1 matches at 10 bases. Germline V gene sequence: CDR1 MNHEY, CDR2 SMNVEV (reference sequence). V gave up 8 bases and J gave up 3 bases; unmatched junction bases: 7. The CDR3 is 14 amino acids. The CDR3 DNA sequence: TGTGCCAGCCGACCCGGGACAGGGGTCTACGAGCAGTACTTC. Residues: CASRPGTGVYEQYF.

The chain combines TRBV2 with TRBJ2-2, with D perhaps given as TRBD1 or TRBD2 (5 bases each). Trimming left V 8 bases short and J 2 bases short, with 15 bases between. CDR3 size: 15 residues. Germline V gene lookup returns CDR1 SNHLY and CDR2 FYNNEI. The chain's CDR3 is CASGGRGRNTGELFF. In DNA form, the CDR3 reads TGTGCCAGCGGGGGTCGGGGAAGAAACACCGGGGAGCTGTTTTTT. The full variable domain, in which reference TRBV2 and TRBJ2-2 provide the parts outside the CDR3, is EPEVTQTPSHQVTQMGQEVILRCVPISNHLYFYWYRQILGQKVEFLVSFYNNEISEKSEIFDDQFSVERPDGSNFTLKIRSTKLEDSAMYFCASGGRGRNTGELFFGEGSRLTVL.

V and J are TRBV19 and TRBJ2-3; a weak D match, TRBD1 (6 bases). V lost 4 bases and J 0 bases, leaving 11 bases between the germline ends. From germline, CDR1 is LNHDA and CDR2 SQIVND (reference sequence). The length of the CDR3 is 15 residues. The DNA of the CDR3 is TGTGCCAGTAGTACTGCAGGGGCTAGCACAGATACGCAGTATTTT. Protein: CASSTAGASTDTQYF.

The genes are TRBV10-2 and TRBJ1-1; TRBD1 might be the D (5 bases). Germline V gene sequence: CDR1 WSHSY, CDR2 SAAADI. V was clipped by 10 bases and J by 0 bases, with 12 bases between them. The CDR3 contains 13 residues. Here the CDR3 DNA reads TGCGCCACCGACCGGGGCATGAACACTGAAGCTTTCTTT. It codes for CATDRGMNTEAFF.

The V gene is TRBV2, the J gene TRBJ1-5; D gene ambiguous. V lost 6 bases and J 0 bases, leaving 15 bases between the germline ends. Germline V gene lookup returns CDR1 SNHLY and CDR2 FYNNEI. The CDR3 extends over 16 amino acids. CDR3 bases: TGTGCCAGCAGCCGTCTCGGCCCTTATAGCAATCAGCCCCAGCATTTT. Translating gives CASSRLGPYSNQPQHF. The entire variable domain, with the rest obtained from reference TRBV2 and TRBJ1-5, is as follows: EPEVTQTPSHQVTQMGQEVILRCVPISNHLYFYWYRQILGQKVEFLVSFYNNEISEKSEIFDDQFSVERPDGSNFTLKIRSTKLEDSAMYFCASSRLGPYSNQPQHFGDGTRLSIL.

The chain is built from TRBV10-3 and TRBJ2-3, with D possibly being TRBD1 (6 bases). CDR3 size: 17 residues. The germline V gene has CDR1 ENHRY and CDR2 SYGVKD. Trimming cost V 3 bases and J 4 bases, with 20 bases left between them. This CDR3 is CAISDFSQGPPADTQYF. CDR3 in DNA: TGTGCCATCAGTGATTTTTCGCAGGGGCCGCCCGCAGATACGCAGTATTTT.

This clonotype was seen ten or more times. Mismatch with germline at one junction end may stem from a read error. The rearrangement uses TRBV7-8 and TRBJ2-2; 9 bases match TRBD1. The germline V gene encodes CDR1 SGHVS and CDR2 FQNEAQ. The CDR3 consists of 14 residues. The CDR3 nucleotides are TGCAGGGGGGGACAGGGCCCGAACACCGGGGAGCTGTTTTTT. Translating it yields CRGGQGPNTGELFF.

At least ten counts were recorded for this clonotype. The CDR3 nucleotides are TGTGCCAGCAGCTTAGTCTCCACCCAAGAGACCCAGTACTTC. It translates to CASSLVSTQETQYF. This chain connects TRBV7-9 to TRBJ2-5; D gene unclear. The length of the CDR3 is 14 residues. The germline V gene has CDR1 SEHNR and CDR2 FQNEAQ (reference sequence). Trimming cost V 1 base and J 1 base, with 7 bases left between them.

The chain has TRBV19 and TRBJ1-1; the match to TRBD1 covers 9 bases. V lost 5 bases, J lost 2 bases, and 18 bases stayed unmatched. Per the germline V gene, CDR1 is LNHDA and CDR2 is SQIVND (reference sequence). The CDR3 sequence is 19 residues long. In DNA, the CDR3 is TGTGCCAGTAGTGTCGGACAGGGGTCGTACTCCCATATTAACACTGAAGCTTTCTTT. This encodes CASSVGQGSYSHINTEAFF.

This clonotype has a handful of counts. The chain has TRBV6-2 or TRBV6-3 and TRBJ1-1, with TRBD1 matching over 8 bases. This CDR3 is 16 amino acids long. Germline V gene sequence: CDR1 MNHEY, CDR2 SVGEGT. The trim removed 5 bases at V and 2 bases at J, leaving 10 bases unmatched. CDR3: CASSETGALGNTEAFF. The DNA for the CDR3 is TGTGCCAGCAGTGAGACAGGGGCACTAGGAAACACTGAAGCTTTCTTT.

The chain is built from TRBV6-1 and TRBJ1-1; TRBD1 is a possible D gene (6 bases). The CDR3 runs to 17 residues. Germline V CDR1 and CDR2: MNHNS, SASEGT. The V and J ends lost 3 bases and 5 bases respectively, with 22 bases between them. CDR3 DNA: TGTGCCAGCAGTGAGAACAGGGAATTGGAAACACAAACTGAAGCTTTCTTT. It yields the protein CASSENRELETQTEAFF.

This clonotype has only one observation. The gene calls are TRBV14 and TRBJ1-2, with 9 nucleotides matching TRBD1. Germline CDR1 is SGHDN and CDR2 is FVKESK. The V gene end was trimmed by 4 bases and the J gene end by 5 bases; junction bases not matched to a gene: 8. This CDR3 comprises 15 residues. CDR3 sequence reads: CASSPDRDREYGYTF. Written as DNA, the CDR3 is TGTGCCAGCAGCCCCGATAGGGACAGGGAATATGGCTACACCTTC.

The chain couples TRBV6-5 to TRBJ1-1; D may be TRBD1 (5 bases). The V end lost 0 bases, the J end lost 1 base, and 12 bases lay between the germline ends. This CDR3 region has 16 residues. Germline V CDR1 and CDR2: MNHEY, SVGAGI. The CDR3 protein is CASSYSKETGNTEAFF. In DNA, the CDR3 is TGTGCCAGCAGTTACTCGAAAGAAACAGGGAACACTGAAGCTTTCTTT.

This clonotype occurred a few times. DNA for the CDR3: TGTGCCACCCACAGCGGGAACAATGAGCAGTTCTTC. Protein sequence: CATHSGNNEQFF. The V and J genes are TRBV12-3 or TRBV12-4 and TRBJ2-1; 7 bases fit TRBD2. Germline trimming cut 10 bases from V and 5 bases from J; bases unmatched to any gene: 5. The CDR3 has 12 residues.

The rearrangement uses TRBV7-9 and TRBJ2-1; 14 nucleotides align to TRBD2. Germline V gives CDR1 SEHNR, CDR2 FQNEAQ (reference sequence). CDR3 length: 15 residues. The V and J ends lost 5 bases and 8 bases, in that order; junction bases with no gene match: 5. The CDR3 region is CASSRLAGGPDEQFF. CDR3 nucleotides: TGTGCCAGCAGCCGACTAGCGGGGGGGCCGGATGAGCAGTTCTTC.

The chain links TRBV6-6 to TRBJ1-2, with 12 bases that match TRBD1. CDR3 length: 18 residues. Germline V gene sequence: CDR1 MNHNY, CDR2 SVGAGI (reference sequence). Germline trimming cut 2 bases from V and 0 bases from J; bases unmatched to any gene: 7. The CDR3 region is CASSYVWDRGQSNYGYTF. CDR3 sequence (DNA): TGTGCCAGCAGTTACGTTTGGGACAGGGGGCAATCTAACTATGGCTACACCTTC.

As to this clonotype: Relative to the germline gene, one junction end is altered; a read error may explain this. This chain uses TRBV9 with TRBJ1-2; weak D call: TRBD1 (5 bases). This CDR3 contains 10 residues. Per germline, CDR1 SGDLS and CDR2 YYNGEE. CDR3 DNA: TGTACCAGCACCCCCACCAGGGCGACCTTC. Translating gives CTSTPTRATF.